What follows is one T cell receptor beta chain and its context. The target of this receptor is not known. No clone much larger than this one lies a single base away; base qualities are absent. Trimming removed 4 bases from V and 5 bases from J, leaving 8 bases between the germline ends. Based on the germline V gene, the CDR1 and CDR2 sequences are KGHDR and SFDVKD. From the cysteine through the phenylalanine, the CDR3 covers 13 amino acids. CDR3 DNA only is kept here, 39 bases in frame from base 1. This specimen belongs to a study of T cell responses to AZD1222 COVID-19 vaccine (dated by TCRdb to the early 2020s). With respect to the entire study: AZD1222 recipients given second doses at about 4 weeks or at about 12 weeks were pooled, since spike-specific TCR depth and breadth were not found to differ between the two schedules. Trial participants were enrolled into age subgroups of 18-55, 56-69 and 70-plus years, which contained about 150, 27 and 61 TCR-sequenced participants, respectively. A total of 230 to 250 trial participants underwent TCR sequencing, of whom 200 to 220 received two doses of AZD1222 and some 26 received two doses of the MenACWY control vaccine.

The time point label on this specimen signifies: baseline before first vaccination. Samples from vaccinated people were obtained from the UK trials COV001 and COV002, which included a single-blind randomized controlled phase 2/3 trial of AZD1222 (ChAdOx1 nCoV-19) in healthy adults. For TCRbeta chain sequencing, PBMC samples from trial participants were taken at day 0 and at day 28 after the second dose. Study-level results and caveats: Participants were mostly white British, with more females than males. The authors suggested clonal diversity may have been underestimated. CD4 TCRs associated with the vaccine covered the entire spike protein, and the dominant responses were in regions 160-218 and 743-854. After two AZD1222 doses, both the breadth and the depth of spike-specific TCRs were significantly higher than at day 0 and than in MenACWY recipients. No day 14 peak-response samples were available, so repertoires were characterized only after the peak T cell response. Conclusions about previously exposed vaccinees are limited, since just 6 or 7 AZD1222 recipients were seropositive for SARS-CoV-2 at baseline. The 56-69-year group was small, and its depth increase did not reach significance, likely because of low power. Epitopes outside the regions mutated in the B.1.351 and B.1.1.7 variants were reportedly recognized by nearly half of the unique spike-specific TCRs.

The CDR3 regions of human TCRbeta chains were analyzed by immunosequencing. The original methods were these. TCRs in the repertoires were compared against a reference library of SARS-CoV-2-specific TCRs that had been generated with the MIRA antigen-specificity platform. Breadth was defined as the fraction of unique TCRs that were SARS-CoV-2-associated, and depth was defined as the fraction of total T cells that were SARS-CoV-2-associated. Each spike-specific TCR was assigned to its reactive spike region and to a CD4 or CD8 class using the MIRA data. Log10-transformed breadth and depth values were compared by one-way ANOVA with Sidak's multiple comparisons tests. TCRdb stores this immuneACCESS table with in-frame sequences only. Part of the clones is absent; in the studies checked, under half of the shortfall reflects unresolved V genes, and no reason is known for the rest. The V and J calls and clone size are taken from that table; D and trimming were inferred from the DNA. This sample holds 100,000 to 150,000 clones; around 87% were observed only once. The ten top clones hold 1.5% of the sample.

The material was peripheral blood, obtained on day 0 of AZD1222 vaccination. The V and J genes are TRBV24-1 and TRBJ1-5; the D gene cannot be resolved reliably. This clonotype was obtained from an adult in good health. The CDR3 loop reads CATSDRNDQPQHF. The DNA reads as follows: TGTGCCACCAGTGACCGAAATGATCAGCCCCAGCATTTT.